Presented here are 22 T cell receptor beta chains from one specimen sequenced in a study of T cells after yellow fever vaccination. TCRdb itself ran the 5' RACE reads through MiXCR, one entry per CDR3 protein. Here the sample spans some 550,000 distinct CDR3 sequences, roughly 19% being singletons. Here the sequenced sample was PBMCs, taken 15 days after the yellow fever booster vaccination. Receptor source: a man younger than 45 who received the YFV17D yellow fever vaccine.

The CDR3 spells CSVEGQGYNEQFF. CDR3 sequence (DNA): TGCAGCGTTGAAGGACAGGGCTACAATGAGCAGTTCTTC. The chain employs TRBV29-1 and TRBJ2-1, with TRBD1 matching 7 bases. The germline CDR1 and CDR2 sequences are SQVTM and ANQGSEA. This CDR3 region has 13 residues. Unmatched junction bases numbered 0, after V lost 1 base and J lost 3 bases.

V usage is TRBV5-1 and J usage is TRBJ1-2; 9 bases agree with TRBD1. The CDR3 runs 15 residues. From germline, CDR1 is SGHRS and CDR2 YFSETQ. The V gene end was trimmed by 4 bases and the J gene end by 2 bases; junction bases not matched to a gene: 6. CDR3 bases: TGCGCCAGCAGCCCACAGGGGGCCGGCAACTATGGCTACACCTTC. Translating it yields CASSPQGAGNYGYTF.

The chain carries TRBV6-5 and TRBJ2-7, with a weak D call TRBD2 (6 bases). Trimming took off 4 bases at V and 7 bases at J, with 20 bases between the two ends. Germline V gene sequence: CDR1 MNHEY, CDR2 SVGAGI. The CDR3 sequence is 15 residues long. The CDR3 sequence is CASSFGRETLGEQYF. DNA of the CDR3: TGTGCCAGCAGTTTCGGACGGGAGACCTTGGGAGAGCAGTACTTC.

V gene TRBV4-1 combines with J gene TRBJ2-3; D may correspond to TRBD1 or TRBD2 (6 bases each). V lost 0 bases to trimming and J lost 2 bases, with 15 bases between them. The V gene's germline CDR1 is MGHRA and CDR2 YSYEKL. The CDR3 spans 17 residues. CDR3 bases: TGCGCCAGCAGCCAAGAAGGGGGGACGGGGTTCACAGATACGCAGTATTTT. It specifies CASSQEGGTGFTDTQYF.

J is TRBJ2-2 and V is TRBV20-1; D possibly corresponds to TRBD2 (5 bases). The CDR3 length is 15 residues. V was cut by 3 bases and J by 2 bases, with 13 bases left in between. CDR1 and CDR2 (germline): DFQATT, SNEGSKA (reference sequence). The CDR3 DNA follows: TGCAGTGCTAGTGGCGGGCTGATCAACACCGGGGAGCTGTTTTTT. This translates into CSASGGLINTGELFF.

The CDR3 bases are TGTGCCAGCAGCTTCGGCGGACTAGCGGAAGAGACCCAGTACTTC. Encoded protein: CASSFGGLAEETQYF. The genes are TRBV7-7 and TRBJ2-5, with 10 bases identical to TRBD2. Germline V CDR1 and CDR2: SSHAT, FNYEAQ (reference sequence). Trimming took 3 bases from V and 3 from J; bases not matched to a gene: 4. The CDR3 sequence is 15 residues long.

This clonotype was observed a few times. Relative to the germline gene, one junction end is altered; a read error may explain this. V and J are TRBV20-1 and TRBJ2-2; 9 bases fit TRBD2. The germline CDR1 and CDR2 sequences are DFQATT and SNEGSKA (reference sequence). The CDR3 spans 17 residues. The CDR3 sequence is CCARDPGASGITGELFF. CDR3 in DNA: TGCTGTGCTAGAGATCCGGGGGCTAGCGGGATCACCGGGGAGCTGTTTTTT.

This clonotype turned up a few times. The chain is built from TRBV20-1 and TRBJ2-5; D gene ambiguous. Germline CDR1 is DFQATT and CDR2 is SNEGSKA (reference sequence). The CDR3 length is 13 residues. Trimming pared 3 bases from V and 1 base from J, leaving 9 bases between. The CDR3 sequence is CSASPPGQETQYF. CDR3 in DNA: TGCAGTGCTAGCCCCCCAGGCCAAGAGACCCAGTACTTC.

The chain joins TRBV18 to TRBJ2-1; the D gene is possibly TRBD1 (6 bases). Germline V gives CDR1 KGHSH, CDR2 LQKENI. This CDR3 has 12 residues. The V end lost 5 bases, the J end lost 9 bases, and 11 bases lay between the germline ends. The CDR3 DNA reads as TGTGCCAGCTCAAAACAGGGTGGTGAGCAGTTCTTC. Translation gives CASSKQGGEQFF.

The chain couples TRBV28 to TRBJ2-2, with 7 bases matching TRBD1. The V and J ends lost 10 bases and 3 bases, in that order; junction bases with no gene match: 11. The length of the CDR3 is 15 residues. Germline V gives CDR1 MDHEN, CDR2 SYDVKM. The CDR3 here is CANQIRQGHTGELFF. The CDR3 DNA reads TGTGCCAACCAAATACGACAGGGCCACACCGGGGAGCTGTTTTTT.

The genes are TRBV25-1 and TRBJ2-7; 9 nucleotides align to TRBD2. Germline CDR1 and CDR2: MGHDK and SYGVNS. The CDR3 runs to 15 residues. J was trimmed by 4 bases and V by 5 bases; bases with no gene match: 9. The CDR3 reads CASSSLKRGAYEQYF. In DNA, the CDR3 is TGTGCCAGCAGTTCCCTGAAGCGGGGGGCTTACGAGCAGTACTTC.

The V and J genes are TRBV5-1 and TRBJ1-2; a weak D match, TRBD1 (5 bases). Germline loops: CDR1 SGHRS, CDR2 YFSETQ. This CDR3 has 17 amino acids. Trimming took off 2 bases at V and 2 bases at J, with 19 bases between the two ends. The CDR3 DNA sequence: TGCGCCAGCAGCTTAAAGGCAACCGGTCGGGACAACTATGGCTACACCTTC. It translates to CASSLKATGRDNYGYTF.

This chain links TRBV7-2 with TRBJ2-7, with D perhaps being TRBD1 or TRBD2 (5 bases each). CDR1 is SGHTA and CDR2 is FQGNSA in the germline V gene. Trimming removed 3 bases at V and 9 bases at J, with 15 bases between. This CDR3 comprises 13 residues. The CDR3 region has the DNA TGTGCCAGCAGCTTGGGGACCCAAAGCGGGCAGTACTTC. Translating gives CASSLGTQSGQYF.

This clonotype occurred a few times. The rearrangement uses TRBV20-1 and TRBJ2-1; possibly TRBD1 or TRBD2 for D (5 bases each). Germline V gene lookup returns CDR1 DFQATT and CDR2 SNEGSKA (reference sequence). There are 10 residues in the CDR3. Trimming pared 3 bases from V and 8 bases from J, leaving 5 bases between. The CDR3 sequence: CSARGDEQFF. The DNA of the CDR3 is TGCAGTGCTAGGGGGGATGAGCAGTTCTTC.

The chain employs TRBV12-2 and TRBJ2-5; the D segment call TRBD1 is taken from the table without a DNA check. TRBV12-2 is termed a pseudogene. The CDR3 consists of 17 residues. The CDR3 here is CASRPAGTGKAQETQYF. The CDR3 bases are TGTGCAAGTCGCCCAGCCGGGACAGGGAAGGCCCAAGAGACCCAGTACTTC.

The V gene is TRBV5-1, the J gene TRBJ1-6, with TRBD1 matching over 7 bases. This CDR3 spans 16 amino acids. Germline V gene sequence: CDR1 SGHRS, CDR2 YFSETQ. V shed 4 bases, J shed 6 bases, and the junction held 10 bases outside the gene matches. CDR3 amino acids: CASSLRTGATNSPLHF. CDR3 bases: TGCGCCAGCAGCCTTCGGACAGGAGCAACTAATTCACCCCTCCACTTT. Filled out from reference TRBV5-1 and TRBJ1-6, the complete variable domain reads KAGVTQTPRYLIKTRGQQVTLSCSPISGHRSVSWYQQTPGQGLQFLFEYFSETQRNKGNFPGRFSGRQFSNSRSEMNVSTLELGDSALYLCASSLRTGATNSPLHFGNGTRLTVT.

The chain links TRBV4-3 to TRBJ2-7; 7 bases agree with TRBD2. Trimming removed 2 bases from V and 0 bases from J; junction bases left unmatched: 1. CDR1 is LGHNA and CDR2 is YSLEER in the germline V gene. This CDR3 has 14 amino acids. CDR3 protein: CASSQRTSSYEQYF. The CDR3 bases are TGCGCCAGCAGCCAACGGACTAGCTCCTACGAGCAGTACTTC.

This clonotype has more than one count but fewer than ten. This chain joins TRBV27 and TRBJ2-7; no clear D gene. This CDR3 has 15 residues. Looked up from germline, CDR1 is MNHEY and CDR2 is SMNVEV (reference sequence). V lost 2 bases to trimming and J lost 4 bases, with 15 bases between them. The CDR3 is CASSLESALVYEQYF. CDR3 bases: TGTGCCAGCAGTTTAGAGAGCGCGCTGGTATACGAGCAGTACTTC.

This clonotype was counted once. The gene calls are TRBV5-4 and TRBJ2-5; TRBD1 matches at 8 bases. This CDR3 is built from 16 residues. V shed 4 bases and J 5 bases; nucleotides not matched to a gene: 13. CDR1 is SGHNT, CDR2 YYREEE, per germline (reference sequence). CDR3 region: CASSTENRGAAETQYF. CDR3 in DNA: TGTGCCAGCAGCACAGAGAACAGGGGGGCTGCGGAGACCCAGTACTTC.

For the CDR3, the DNA is TGTGCCACCAGCAGGGGGGGAGGTGACACCGGGGAGCTGTTTTTT. It specifies CATSRGGGDTGELFF. The chain links TRBV15 to TRBJ2-2; TRBD2 is a possible D gene (6 bases). CDR3 length equals 15 residues. V was trimmed by 3 bases and J by 3 bases, leaving 11 bases between them. CDR1 is LNHNV, CDR2 YYDKDF, per germline (reference sequence).

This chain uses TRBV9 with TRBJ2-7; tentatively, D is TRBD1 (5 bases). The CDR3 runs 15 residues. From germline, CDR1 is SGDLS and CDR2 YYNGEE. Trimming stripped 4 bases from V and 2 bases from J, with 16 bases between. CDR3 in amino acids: CASSPAGARPYEQYF. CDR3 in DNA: TGTGCCAGCAGCCCGGCTGGGGCTAGGCCCTACGAGCAGTACTTC.

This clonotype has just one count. The CDR3 nucleotides are TGTGCCAGCAGCTTCTGCGAAGGATACGAGCAGTACTTC. Amino acid sequence: CASSFCEGYEQYF. The V gene is TRBV7-2, the J gene TRBJ2-7; unclear D gene. The germline V gene has CDR1 SGHTA and CDR2 FQGNSA. The CDR3 is made up of 13 amino acids. Trimming removed 3 bases from V and 4 bases from J, with 10 bases in between.